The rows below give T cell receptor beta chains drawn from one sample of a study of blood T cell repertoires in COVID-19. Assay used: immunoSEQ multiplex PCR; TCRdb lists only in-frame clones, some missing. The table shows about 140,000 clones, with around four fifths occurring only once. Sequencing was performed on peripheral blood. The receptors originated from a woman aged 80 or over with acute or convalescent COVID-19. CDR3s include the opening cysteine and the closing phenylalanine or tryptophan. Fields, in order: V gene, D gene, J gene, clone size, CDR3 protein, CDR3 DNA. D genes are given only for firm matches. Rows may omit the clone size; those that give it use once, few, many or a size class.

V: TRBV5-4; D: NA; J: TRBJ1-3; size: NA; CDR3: CASSFQGGNTIYF; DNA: TGTGCCAGCAGCTTCCAGGGTGGAAACACCATATATTTT
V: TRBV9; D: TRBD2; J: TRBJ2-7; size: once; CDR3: CASSVLAGSSYEQYF; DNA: TGTGCCAGCAGCGTCCTAGCGGGGAGCTCCTACGAGCAGTACTTC
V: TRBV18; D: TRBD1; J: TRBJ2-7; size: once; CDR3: CASSPQVQGAYEQYF; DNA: TGTGCCAGCTCACCACAGGTTCAGGGGGCCTACGAGCAGTACTTC
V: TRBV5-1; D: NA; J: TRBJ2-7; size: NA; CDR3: CASSYATVGGEQYF; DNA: TGCGCCAGCAGCTATGCGACAGTGGGGGGCGAGCAGTACTTC
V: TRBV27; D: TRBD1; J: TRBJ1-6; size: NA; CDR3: CASSPRTGVGSPLHF; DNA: TGTGCCAGCAGTCCCCGGACAGGGGTGGGTTCACCCCTCCACTTT
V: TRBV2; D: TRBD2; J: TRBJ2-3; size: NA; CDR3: CASGFGLAGGLTDTQYF; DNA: TGTGCCAGCGGGTTTGGACTAGCGGGAGGACTCACAGATACGCAGTATTTT
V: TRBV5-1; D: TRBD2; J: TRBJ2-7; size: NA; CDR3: CASSVAGLTYEQYF; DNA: TGCGCCAGCAGCGTAGCGGGGTTAACCTACGAGCAGTACTTC
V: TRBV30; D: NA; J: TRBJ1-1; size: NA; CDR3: CAWSRVSMNTEAFF; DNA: TGTGCCTGGAGTCGGGTCAGCATGAACACTGAAGCTTTCTTT
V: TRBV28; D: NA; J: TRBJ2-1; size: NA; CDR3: CASTVPGLRRNEQFF; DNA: TGTGCCAGCACTGTCCCGGGACTGAGAAGGAATGAGCAGTTCTTC
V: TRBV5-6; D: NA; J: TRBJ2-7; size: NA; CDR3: CASSLRRSSYEQYF; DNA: TGTGCCAGCAGCTTGAGGAGGAGCTCCTACGAGCAGTACTTC
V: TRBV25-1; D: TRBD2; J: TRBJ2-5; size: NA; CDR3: CAIGLAGKETQYF; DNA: TGTGCCATTGGACTAGCGGGAAAAGAGACCCAGTACTTC
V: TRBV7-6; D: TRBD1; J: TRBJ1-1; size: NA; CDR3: CASSLAGQGNTEAFF; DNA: TGTGCCAGCAGCTTAGCGGGACAGGGAAACACTGAAGCTTTCTTT
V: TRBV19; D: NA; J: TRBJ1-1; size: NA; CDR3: CASSILSRQYTEAFF; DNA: TGTGCCAGTAGTATACTCTCGCGGCAGTACACTGAAGCTTTCTTT
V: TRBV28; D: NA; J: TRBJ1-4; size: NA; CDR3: CASSFVMGRDNEKLFF; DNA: TGTGCCAGCAGTTTTGTGATGGGGAGAGATAATGAAAAACTGTTTTTT
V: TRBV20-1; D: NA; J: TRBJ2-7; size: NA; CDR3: CSAVRSYEQYF; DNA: TGCAGTGCCGTTCGGTCCTACGAGCAGTACTTC
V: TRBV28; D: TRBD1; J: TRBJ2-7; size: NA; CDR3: CASSMTGLDYEQYF; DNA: TGTGCCAGCAGCATGACAGGGTTGGACTACGAGCAGTACTTC